One and the same sample provided the 9 T cell receptor beta chains below, sequenced in a study of blood T cell repertoires in COVID-19. Clones were read by immunoSEQ multiplex PCR, and TCRdb kept only the in-frame ones, dropping some. The data contain about 51,000 clones, 86% of them singletons. Input material: peripheral blood. These receptors were taken from a man aged 60 to 69 with acute or convalescent COVID-19.

The chain couples TRBV10-3 to TRBJ2-2, with D tentatively TRBD1 (5 bases). The V gene's germline CDR1 is ENHRY and CDR2 SYGVKD. Deletions cut 11 bases from V and 0 bases from J, with 13 bases between. The CDR3 has 14 amino acids. DNA of the CDR3: TGTGCCTCCGTTGTAGGGGCGAACACCGGGGAGCTGTTTTTT. This gives the protein CASVVGANTGELFF.

The CDR3 loop reads CASSPSRETEAFF. The CDR3 DNA reads as TGTGCCAGCTCACCCAGTCGGGAGACTGAAGCTTTCTTT. This chain uses TRBV18 with TRBJ1-1; D ambiguous. CDR1 and CDR2 from the germline V gene are KGHSH and LQKENI. The CDR3 is 13 residues long. Trimming left V 3 bases short and J 5 bases short, with 10 bases between. Using reference TRBV18 and TRBJ1-1 for the parts outside the CDR3, the full variable domain is NAGVMQNPRHLVRRRGQEARLRCSPMKGHSHVYWYRQLPEEGLKFMVYLQKENIIDESGMPKERFSAEFPKEGPSILRIQQVVRGDSAAYFCASSPSRETEAFFGQGTRLTVV.

The CDR3 nucleotides read TGCGCCAGCAGCTCAGGGAACTCTGGGGCCAACGTCCTGACTTTC. This codes for CASSSGNSGANVLTF. The V call is TRBV4-3, the J call TRBJ2-6, with a weak D call TRBD1 (5 bases). Trimming stripped 5 bases from V and 0 bases from J, with 8 bases between. The CDR3 totals 15 residues. Looked up from germline, CDR1 is LGHNA and CDR2 is YSLEER.

This clone was counted a few times. The J gene is TRBJ2-1, the V gene TRBV4-1; a weak D match, TRBD2 (5 bases). Trimming removed 0 bases from V and 5 bases from J, with 17 bases in between. The CDR3 loop spans 17 amino acids. Germline assignment: CDR1 MGHRA and CDR2 YSYEKL. CDR3 residues: CASSQDRRGMLNNEQFF. The CDR3 DNA reads TGCGCCAGCAGCCAAGATCGACGGGGTATGCTGAACAATGAGCAGTTCTTC.

The V call is TRBV3-1 (or the pseudogene TRBV3-2), the J call TRBJ1-3; D gene uncertain. CDR1 is LGHDT, CDR2 YNNKEL, per germline (reference sequence). The CDR3 runs 15 residues. V lost 1 base and J lost 0, with 7 bases in between. CDR3 sequence (DNA): TGTGCCAGCAGCCAAGTTAAAAACTCTGGAAACACCATATATTTT. Translating gives CASSQVKNSGNTIYF.

This chain joins TRBV11-2 and TRBJ1-1; D gene unclear. The CDR3 loop spans 14 amino acids. Germline V CDR1 and CDR2: SGHAT, FQNNGV. Trimming pared 1 base from V and 1 base from J, leaving 7 bases between. The CDR3 region is CASSLGRRNTEAFF. The CDR3 DNA reads TGTGCCAGCAGCTTAGGCCGCAGGAACACTGAAGCTTTCTTT.

On this clone: A much larger clone differs by one base, so this may be a read error. The rearrangement links TRBV4-3 to TRBJ1-1; TRBD1 is a possible D gene (5 bases). The CDR3 is 13 amino acids. Trimming took 3 bases from V and 2 from J, leaving 7 bases between them. Germline values: CDR1 LGHNA, CDR2 YSLEER. CDR3 in amino acids: CASSQTVNTEAFF. The CDR3 region has the DNA TGCGCCAGCAGCCAGACAGTAAACACTGAAGCTTTCTTT.

This sequence joins TRBV11-3 and TRBJ1-2, with TRBD1 as a possible D gene (5 bases). Germline assignment: CDR1 SGHNT and CDR2 YENEEA. The ends were cut back, 4 bases at V and 7 bases at J, with 19 bases in the middle. The length of the CDR3 is 15 residues. The CDR3 coding sequence is TGTGCCAGCAGCTATGGGGGGGATTCGGTTGGTGGCTACACCTTC. This sequence encodes CASSYGGDSVGGYTF.

This clone was detected once. The CDR3 region is CASSPRDNNQPQHF. CDR3 in DNA: TGTGCCAGCAGCCCCCGGGACAACAATCAGCCCCAGCATTTT. This chain joins TRBV7-9 and TRBJ1-5; a possible D gene is TRBD1 (6 bases). Trimming pared 5 bases from V and 3 bases from J, leaving 11 bases between. From germline, CDR1 is SEHNR and CDR2 FQNEAQ (reference sequence). The CDR3 spans 14 residues. Using reference TRBV7-9 and TRBJ1-5 for the parts outside the CDR3, the full variable domain is DTGVSQNPRHKITKRGQNVTFRCDPISEHNRLYWYRQTLGQGPEFLTYFQNEAQLEKSRLLSDRFSAERPKGSFSTLEIQRTEQGDSAMYLCASSPRDNNQPQHFGDGTRLSIL.